This T cell receptor (beta chain) was recovered during a study of T cells expressing NK-cell markers. Study overall: Sorted CD3+CD56+NKG2C+, CD3+CD56+NKG2C- and CD3+CD56-NKG2C+ T cells supplied TCR beta repertoires. Among eight sequenced donors, seven carried HCMV seropositivity while one was seronegative.

In the case of this clonotype: The antigen is unknown.

What made the TCR beta cDNA was 5'RACE template switching with UMIs. TCRdb re-called the 5' RACE reads; every CDR3 protein appears as one record, without DNA. Its table lists a few hundred thousand distinct CDR3 sequences. This CDR3 comprises 15 residues. Germline CDR1 SGHRS, CDR2 YFSETQ. Whole-study results and caveats: Several of the donors also had these clonotypes leading their CD3+CD56-NKG2C+ fraction.

The chain is built from TRBV5-1 and TRBJ2-5. The clonotype comes from a woman aged 45-59 years in good health. Material for sequencing was blood T cells: a sorted CD56 or NKG2C T cell subset, CD4+ or CD8+ T cells, or bulk PBMC T cells (not recorded which). This chain's CDR3 is CASSLDVLQQETQYF.